This T cell receptor (beta chain) was sequenced for a study of T cells in localized non-small cell lung cancer. Comments on this clone: Its antigen is unidentified.

Per germline, CDR1 MRHNA and CDR2 SNTAGT. The CDR3 contains 17 residues. Trimming shortened V by 2 bases and J by 9 bases, and 23 bases separated the two germline ends. The assay was immunoSEQ multiplex PCR, and TCRdb's table has in-frame clones only and misses some. Here the sample spans roughly 40,000 clones, 65% to 90% being singletons. General observations from the study: Within adjacent lung there appeared a median approximately 59 of the top 100 tumor clones. Among blood samples, higher T cell density accompanied longer overall survival. Of the tissues analyzed, uninvolved adjacent lung showed maximal T cell clonality, greater than tumor. Heterogeneity stays possible, as sequencing covered only one tumor region.

The chain joins TRBV6-4 to TRBJ1-5; D might be TRBD1 (5 bases). This clonotype was obtained from a male donor aged 60 or older with stage II lung adenocarcinoma. Sequenced here: peripheral blood mononuclear cells, sampled before any cancer treatment. The CDR3 DNA sequence: TGTGCCAGCAGTGACGAGGTGGGTACGGGGGGTGGGCCGCCCCAGCATTTT. Amino acids: CASSDEVGTGGGPPQHF.